The 17 T cell receptor beta chains given below trace back to one sample, sequenced in a study of PD-L1 blockade in urothelial cancer. Noted time point: pretreatment peripheral blood. The repertoire was sequenced with immunoSEQ multiplex PCR; TCRdb's copy has only in-frame clones and lacks some. The table shows about 88,000 clones, with roughly 90% occurring only once. This sample comprised PBMCs, obtained around atezolizumab (anti-PD-L1) treatment. Every receptor here comes from a woman of 80 years or more with urothelial cancer.

The chain uses TRBV11-1 and TRBJ1-1, with 8 bases aligning to TRBD1. This CDR3 is built from 15 residues. CDR1 and CDR2 from the germline V gene are SGHAT and FQDESV (reference sequence). Trimming at V came to 5 bases and at J to 1 base, leaving 6 bases not matched to a gene. CDR3 DNA: TGTGCCAGCAGCCCTACGACAGGGGCGAACACTGAAGCTTTCTTT. It encodes CASSPTTGANTEAFF.

The chain uses TRBV9 and TRBJ1-1, with D uncertain. This CDR3 is built from 13 residues. Per the germline V gene, CDR1 is SGDLS and CDR2 is YYNGEE. Between the trimmed V and J ends, which lost 3 bases and 3 bases, there was a span of 9 bases. The CDR3 here is CASSASSDTEAFF. The CDR3 DNA is TGTGCCAGCAGCGCGAGTTCGGACACTGAAGCTTTCTTT.

This chain connects TRBV4-2 to TRBJ1-4; D possibly corresponds to TRBD1 (6 bases). Trimming removed 2 bases from V and 4 bases from J, with 11 bases in between. Germline V gene data show CDR1 as LGHNA and CDR2 as YNFKEQ. The length of the CDR3 is 15 residues. Here the CDR3 DNA reads TGTGCCAGCAGCCAAAACACAGGGAGTAATGAAAAACTGTTTTTT. This gives the protein CASSQNTGSNEKLFF.

A few counts support this clone. The chain uses TRBV2 and TRBJ1-1; 8 bases are a match to TRBD1. V shed 10 bases, J shed 5 bases, and the junction held 9 bases outside the gene matches. The CDR3 length is 13 residues. The germline V gene encodes CDR1 SNHLY and CDR2 FYNNEI. This CDR3 is CATKDRVNTEAFF. The CDR3 coding sequence is TGTGCCACCAAGGACAGGGTTAATACTGAAGCTTTCTTT.

This clone was seen a single time. This chain links TRBV28 with TRBJ2-7; D is undetermined. Germline CDR1 reads MDHEN; CDR2 reads SYDVKM. The CDR3 is made up of 14 amino acids. Trimming stripped 1 base from V and 0 bases from J, with 7 bases between. In DNA, the CDR3 is TGTGCCAGCAGTTTATCTCAGGACTCCTACGAGCAGTACTTC. It encodes CASSLSQDSYEQYF.

The V and J genes are TRBV10-2 and TRBJ1-5, with TRBD1 identical over 7 bases. J was trimmed by 6 bases and V by 3 bases; bases with no gene match: 5. Per germline, CDR1 WSHSY and CDR2 SAAADI. The CDR3 spans 14 residues. The CDR3 here is CASSDEGGLQPQHF. CDR3 DNA sequence: TGCGCCAGCAGTGATGAAGGGGGCCTTCAGCCCCAGCATTTT.

V is TRBV5-4 and J is TRBJ1-2; TRBD1 matches at 7 bases. In germline, CDR1 is SGHNT, CDR2 YYREEE (reference sequence). V lost 1 base and J lost 4; bases outside the gene matches: 10. The CDR3 contains 16 residues. This CDR3 is CASSLFIRGLPYGYTF. The CDR3 region has the DNA TGTGCCAGCAGCTTGTTTATCAGGGGGTTGCCCTATGGCTACACCTTC. Supplemented by reference TRBV5-4 and TRBJ1-2, the full variable domain reads ETGVTQSPTHLIKTRGQQVTLRCSSQSGHNTVSWYQQALGQGPQFIFQYYREEENGRGNFPPRFSGLQFPNYSSELNVNALELDDSALYLCASSLFIRGLPYGYTFGSGTRLTVV.

This chain uses TRBV5-6 with TRBJ2-7; 7 bases align to TRBD2. Germline CDR1 and CDR2: SGHDT and YYEEEE. This CDR3 spans 15 amino acids. V lost 0 bases to trimming and J lost 2 bases; unmatched junction nucleotides: 5. The CDR3 sequence: CASSLGGGNAYEQYF. CDR3 in DNA: TGTGCCAGCAGCTTGGGGGGAGGGAACGCCTACGAGCAGTACTTC.

V usage is TRBV13 and J usage is TRBJ2-7; D not resolved. V was trimmed by 5 bases and J by 2 bases, leaving 16 bases between them. Per germline, CDR1 PRHDT and CDR2 FYEKMQ (reference sequence). The CDR3 is 15 amino acids. The CDR3 reads CASSPRRESTYEQYF. CDR3 DNA: TGTGCCAGCAGCCCTAGGAGAGAGTCTACCTACGAGCAGTACTTC. The full variable domain, rest sourced from reference TRBV13 and TRBJ2-7, is AAGVIQSPRHLIKEKRETATLKCYPIPRHDTVYWYQQGPGQDPQFLISFYEKMQSDKGSIPDRFSAQQFSDYHSELNMSSLELGDSALYFCASSPRRESTYEQYFGPGTRLTVT.

The table lists this clone with a few counts. V is TRBV6-1 and J is TRBJ1-2; D uncertain. V lost 6 bases, J lost 8 bases, and 7 bases lay in between. Germline V gene data show CDR1 as MNHNS and CDR2 as SASEGT. The CDR3 has 10 amino acids. This chain's CDR3 is CASSHRGYTF. The DNA for the CDR3 is TGTGCCAGCAGCCATCGGGGCTACACCTTC.

The chain uses TRBV9 and TRBJ2-3; 8 bases align to TRBD1. CDR1 is SGDLS and CDR2 is YYNGEE in the germline V gene. The V gene end was trimmed by 7 bases and the J gene end by 0 bases; junction bases not matched to a gene: 7. The CDR3 consists of 15 residues. CDR3 protein: CASSKTGASTDTQYF. CDR3 bases: TGTGCCAGCTCTAAGACAGGGGCTAGCACAGATACGCAGTATTTT.

The chain uses TRBV2 and TRBJ2-7; D unclear. V was clipped by 6 bases and J by 3 bases, with 6 bases between them. CDR1 and CDR2 (germline): SNHLY, FYNNEI. This CDR3 is 11 amino acids long. In DNA, the CDR3 is TGTGCCAGCAGAGCCCTCTACGAGCAGTACTTC. Its translation is CASRALYEQYF.

The chain employs TRBV5-6 and TRBJ2-3; 8 nucleotides align to TRBD2. In germline, CDR1 is SGHDT, CDR2 YYEEEE. The CDR3 is made up of 16 amino acids. V lost 0 bases to trimming and J lost 2 bases; unmatched junction nucleotides: 5. The CDR3 loop reads CASSLVRREDTDTQYF. CDR3 coding DNA: TGTGCCAGCAGCTTGGTTAGGCGGGAGGACACAGATACGCAGTATTTT.

The chain uses TRBV18 and TRBJ2-3; 15 positions match TRBD2. The CDR3 is 16 amino acids. Trimming took 3 bases from V and 4 from J; bases not matched to a gene: 2. Germline lookup yields CDR1 KGHSH and CDR2 LQKENI. CDR3 coding DNA: TGTGCCAGCTCACCGGGACTAGCGGGAGGCGCAGATACGCAGTATTTT. Its protein product is CASSPGLAGGADTQYF.

This clone was seen more than once but under ten times. The gene calls are TRBV2 and TRBJ1-2, with D possibly TRBD1 on 5 matching bases. Germline CDR1 reads SNHLY; CDR2 reads FYNNEI. Trimming took off 3 bases at V and 2 bases at J, with 10 bases between the two ends. CDR3 length equals 14 residues. This chain's CDR3 is CASSEQGWNYGYTF. CDR3 sequence (DNA): TGTGCCAGCAGTGAGCAGGGATGGAACTATGGCTACACCTTC.

The chain combines TRBV27 with TRBJ2-5; TRBD2 aligns across 15 bases. The junction had 5 bases not matched to a gene; V was cut back by 6 bases and J by 6 bases. The germline CDR1 and CDR2 sequences are MNHEY and SMNVEV (reference sequence). CDR3 size: 15 residues. CDR3 region: CASSLGTSGGKTQYF. The CDR3 DNA is TGTGCCAGCAGCCTCGGGACTAGCGGGGGGAAGACCCAGTACTTC.

The chain combines TRBV19 with TRBJ2-2; 11 bases fit TRBD2. J was trimmed by 4 bases and V by 5 bases; bases with no gene match: 9. The CDR3 consists of 17 residues. The germline V gene encodes CDR1 LNHDA and CDR2 SQIVND (reference sequence). CDR3 sequence (DNA): TGTGCCAGTAGTCCAAAGGGGCTAGCGGGAGGCACCGGGGAGCTGTTTTTT. It codes for CASSPKGLAGGTGELFF.